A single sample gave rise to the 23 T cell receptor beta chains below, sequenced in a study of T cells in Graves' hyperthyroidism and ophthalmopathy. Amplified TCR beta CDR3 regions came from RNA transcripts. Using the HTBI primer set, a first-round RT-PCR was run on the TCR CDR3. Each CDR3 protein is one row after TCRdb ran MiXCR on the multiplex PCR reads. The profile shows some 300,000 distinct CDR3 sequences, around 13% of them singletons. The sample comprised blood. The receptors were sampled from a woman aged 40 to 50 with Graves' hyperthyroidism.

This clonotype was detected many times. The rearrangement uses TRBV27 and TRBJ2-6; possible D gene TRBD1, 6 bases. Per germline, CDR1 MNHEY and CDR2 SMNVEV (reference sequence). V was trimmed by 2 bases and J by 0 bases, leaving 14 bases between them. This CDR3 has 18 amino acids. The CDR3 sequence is CASSLLTGFSSGANVLTF. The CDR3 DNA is TGTGCCAGCAGTTTACTTACAGGGTTCTCCTCTGGGGCCAACGTCCTGACTTTC.

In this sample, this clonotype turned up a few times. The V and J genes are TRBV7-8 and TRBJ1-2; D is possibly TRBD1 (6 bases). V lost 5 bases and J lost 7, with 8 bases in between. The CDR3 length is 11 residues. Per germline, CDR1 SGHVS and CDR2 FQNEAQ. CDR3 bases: TGTGCCAGCAGCCGGGACACTGGCTACACCTTC. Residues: CASSRDTGYTF.

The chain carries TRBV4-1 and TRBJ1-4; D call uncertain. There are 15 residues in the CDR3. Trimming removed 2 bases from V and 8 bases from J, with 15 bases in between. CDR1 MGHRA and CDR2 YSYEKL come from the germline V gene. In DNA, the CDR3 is TGCGCCAGCAGCCAAATCCCGCTAGCAAGGGAAAAACTGTTTTTT. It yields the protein CASSQIPLAREKLFF.

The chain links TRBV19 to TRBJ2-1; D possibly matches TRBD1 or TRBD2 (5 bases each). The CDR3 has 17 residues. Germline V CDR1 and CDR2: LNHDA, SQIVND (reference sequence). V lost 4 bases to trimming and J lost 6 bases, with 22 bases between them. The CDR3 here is CASSNSYRDPGGNEQFF. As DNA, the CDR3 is TGTGCCAGTAGTAACTCCTACCGGGACCCGGGTGGCAATGAGCAGTTCTTC.

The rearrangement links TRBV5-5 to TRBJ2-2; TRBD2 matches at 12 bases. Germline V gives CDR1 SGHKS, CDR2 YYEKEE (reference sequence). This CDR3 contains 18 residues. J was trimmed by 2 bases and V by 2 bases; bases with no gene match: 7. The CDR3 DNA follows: TGTGCCAGCAGCTTATCTCTAGCGGGAGGGTTTAACACCGGGGAGCTGTTTTTT. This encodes CASSLSLAGGFNTGELFF.

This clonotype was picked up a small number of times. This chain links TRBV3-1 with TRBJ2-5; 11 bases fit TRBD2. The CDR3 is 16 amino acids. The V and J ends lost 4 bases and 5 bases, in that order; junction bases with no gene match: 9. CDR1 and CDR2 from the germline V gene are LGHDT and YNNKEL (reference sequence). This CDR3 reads CASSLNSGGGGETQYF. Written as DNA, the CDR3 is TGTGCCAGCAGCCTCAATAGCGGGGGGGGAGGGGAGACCCAGTACTTC.

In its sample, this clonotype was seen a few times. CDR3: CASSETGTEFEQYF. Here the CDR3 DNA reads TGTGCCAGCAGTGAAACCGGGACCGAGTTCGAGCAGTACTTC. This chain connects TRBV4-2 to TRBJ2-7; D could derive from TRBD1 or TRBD2 (5 bases each). The germline gives CDR1 LGHNA, CDR2 YNFKEQ. The CDR3 extends over 14 amino acids. V lost 6 bases and J 6 bases, leaving 18 bases between the germline ends.

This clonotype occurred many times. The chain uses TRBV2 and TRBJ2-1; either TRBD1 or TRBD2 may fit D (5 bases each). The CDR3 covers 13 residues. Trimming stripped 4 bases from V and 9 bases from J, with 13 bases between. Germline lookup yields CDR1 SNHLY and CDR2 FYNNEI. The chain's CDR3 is CASSAEGPAEQFF. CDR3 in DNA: TGTGCCAGCAGTGCAGAGGGGCCGGCTGAGCAGTTCTTC.

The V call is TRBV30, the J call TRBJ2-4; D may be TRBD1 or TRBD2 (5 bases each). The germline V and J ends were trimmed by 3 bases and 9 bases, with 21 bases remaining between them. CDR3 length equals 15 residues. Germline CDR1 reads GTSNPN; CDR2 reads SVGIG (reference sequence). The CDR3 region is CAWRDVGTPVGIQYF. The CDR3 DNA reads TGTGCCTGGAGGGACGTGGGGACCCCCGTTGGCATTCAGTACTTC.

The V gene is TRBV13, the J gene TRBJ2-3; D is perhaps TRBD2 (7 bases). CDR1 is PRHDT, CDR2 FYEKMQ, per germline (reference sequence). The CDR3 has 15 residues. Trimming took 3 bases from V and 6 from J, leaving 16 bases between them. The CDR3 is CASSFVGSGGDTQYF. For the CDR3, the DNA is TGTGCCAGCAGCTTCGTTGGGTCGGGGGGCGATACGCAGTATTTT.

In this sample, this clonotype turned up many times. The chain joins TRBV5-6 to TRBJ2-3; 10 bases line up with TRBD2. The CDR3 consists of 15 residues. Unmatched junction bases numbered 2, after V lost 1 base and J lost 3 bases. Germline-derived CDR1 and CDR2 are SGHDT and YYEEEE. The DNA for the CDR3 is TGTGCCAGCAGCTTGCGAGCGGGAGGGACAGATACGCAGTATTTT. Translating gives CASSLRAGGTDTQYF.

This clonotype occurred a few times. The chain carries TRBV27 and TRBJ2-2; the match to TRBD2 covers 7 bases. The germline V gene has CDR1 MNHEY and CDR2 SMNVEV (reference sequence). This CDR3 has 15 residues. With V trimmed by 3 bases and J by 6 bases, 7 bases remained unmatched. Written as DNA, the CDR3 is TGTGCCAGCAGTTTGTCACTAGCGATTTCCGGGGAGCTGTTTTTT. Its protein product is CASSLSLAISGELFF.

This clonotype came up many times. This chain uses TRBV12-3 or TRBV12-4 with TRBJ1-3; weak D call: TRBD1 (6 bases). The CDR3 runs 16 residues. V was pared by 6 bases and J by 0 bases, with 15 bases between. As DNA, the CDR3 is TGTGCCAGCAGACCCTTAACAGGGAACTCTGGAAACACCATATATTTT. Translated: CASRPLTGNSGNTIYF.

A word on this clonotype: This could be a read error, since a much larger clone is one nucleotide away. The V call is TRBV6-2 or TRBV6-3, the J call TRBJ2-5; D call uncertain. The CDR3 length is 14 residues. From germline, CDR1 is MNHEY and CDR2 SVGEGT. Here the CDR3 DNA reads TGTGCCAGCAGAAGACAAGGCCTACAAGAGATCCAGTACTTC. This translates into CASRRQGLQEIQYF.

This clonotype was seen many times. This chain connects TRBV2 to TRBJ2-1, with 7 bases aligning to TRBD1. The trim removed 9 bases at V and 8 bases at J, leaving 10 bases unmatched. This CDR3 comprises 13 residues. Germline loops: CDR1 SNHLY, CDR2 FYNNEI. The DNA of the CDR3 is TGTGCCAGTTACAGGGGCGAGGTATATGAGCAGTTCTTC. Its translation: CASYRGEVYEQFF.

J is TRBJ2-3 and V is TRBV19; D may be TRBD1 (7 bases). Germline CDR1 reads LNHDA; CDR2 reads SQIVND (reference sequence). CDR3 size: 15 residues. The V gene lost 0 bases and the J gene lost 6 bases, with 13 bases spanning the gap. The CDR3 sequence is CASSIDGAGGDTQYF. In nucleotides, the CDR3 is TGTGCCAGTAGTATAGATGGAGCAGGGGGGGATACGCAGTATTTT.

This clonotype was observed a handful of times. CDR3 residues: CASSQDPENYGYTF. The CDR3 nucleotides read TGTGCCAGCAGCCAAGATCCCGAGAACTATGGCTACACCTTC. The V call is TRBV14, the J call TRBJ1-2; D ambiguous. V was clipped by 0 bases and J by 2 bases, with 7 bases between them. Germline V gene lookup returns CDR1 SGHDN and CDR2 FVKESK. The CDR3 has 14 residues.

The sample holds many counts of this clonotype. CDR3 protein: CASAETGVGTEAFF. DNA for the CDR3: TGTGCCAGCGCGGAAACAGGGGTGGGAACTGAAGCTTTCTTT. This sequence joins TRBV18 and TRBJ1-1; 7 positions agree with TRBD1. The CDR3 is 14 residues long. V lost 8 bases and J lost 5; bases outside the gene matches: 11. Germline-derived CDR1 and CDR2 are KGHSH and LQKENI. The full variable domain, with the rest looked up from reference TRBV18 and TRBJ1-1, is NAGVMQNPRHLVRRRGQEARLRCSPMKGHSHVYWYRQLPEEGLKFMVYLQKENIIDESGMPKERFSAEFPKEGPSILRIQQVVRGDSAAYFCASAETGVGTEAFFGQGTRLTVV.

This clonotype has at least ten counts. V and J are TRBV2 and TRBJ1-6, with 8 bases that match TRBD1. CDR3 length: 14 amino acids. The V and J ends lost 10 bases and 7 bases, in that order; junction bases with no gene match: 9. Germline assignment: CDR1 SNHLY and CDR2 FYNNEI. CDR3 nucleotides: TGTGCCACCCGAACAGGGGGGAGAAATTCACCCCTCCACTTT. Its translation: CATRTGGRNSPLHF.

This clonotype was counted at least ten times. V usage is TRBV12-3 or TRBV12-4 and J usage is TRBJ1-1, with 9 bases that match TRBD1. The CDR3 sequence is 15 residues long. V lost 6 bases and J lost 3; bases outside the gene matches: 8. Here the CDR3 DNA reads TGTGCCAGCAGGCCGATAGGACAGGGGCACACTGAAGCTTTCTTT. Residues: CASRPIGQGHTEAFF.

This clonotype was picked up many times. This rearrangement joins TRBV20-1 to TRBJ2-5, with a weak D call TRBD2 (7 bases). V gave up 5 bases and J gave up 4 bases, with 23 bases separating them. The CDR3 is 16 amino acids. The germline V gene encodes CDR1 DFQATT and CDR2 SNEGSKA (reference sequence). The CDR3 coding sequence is TGCAGTGCTGTCAAAATTAAGGGAGGGGGGGCAGAGACCCAGTACTTC. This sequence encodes CSAVKIKGGGAETQYF.

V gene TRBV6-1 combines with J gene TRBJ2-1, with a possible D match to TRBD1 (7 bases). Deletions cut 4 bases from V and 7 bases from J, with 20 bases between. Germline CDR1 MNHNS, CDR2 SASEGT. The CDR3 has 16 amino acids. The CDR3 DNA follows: TGTGCCAGCAGTGGCCAGGGCAGGGGGGTAACTAATGAGCAGTTCTTC. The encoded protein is CASSGQGRGVTNEQFF.

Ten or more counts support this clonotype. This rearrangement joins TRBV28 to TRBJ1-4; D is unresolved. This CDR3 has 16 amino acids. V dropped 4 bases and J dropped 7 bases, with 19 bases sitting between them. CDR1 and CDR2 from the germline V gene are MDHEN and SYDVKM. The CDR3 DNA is TGTGCCAGCAGTTACACCCGGGGTGGACCCCCTGAAAAACTGTTTTTT. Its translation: CASSYTRGGPPEKLFF.